The 10 T cell receptor beta chains in this list originate from one sample, sequenced in a study of shared clonotypes between healthy human individuals. The assay was immunoSEQ multiplex PCR, and TCRdb's table has in-frame clones only and misses some. The table records hundreds of thousands of clones, roughly four fifths of them present only once. Sequencing input: PBMCs. The receptors originated from a woman between 40 and 55 years old in good health. Some clones in this sample may be carry-over from other donors' samples.

The chain links TRBV28 to TRBJ1-2; 9 bases are shared with TRBD1. V shed 3 bases and J 7 bases; nucleotides not matched to a gene: 6. CDR3 size: 14 residues. Germline V gives CDR1 MDHEN, CDR2 SYDVKM. CDR3 amino acids: CASSLGQGMSGYTF. The CDR3, as DNA: TGTGCCAGCAGTTTGGGACAGGGTATGAGTGGCTACACCTTC.

The chain couples TRBV5-4 to TRBJ2-5; no clear D gene. Trimming took off 4 bases at V and 1 base at J, with 11 bases between the two ends. There are 14 residues in the CDR3. CDR1 and CDR2 from the germline V gene are SGHNT and YYREEE (reference sequence). The DNA of the CDR3 is TGTGCCAGCAGCCATAGAAGTCCCCAAGAGACCCAGTACTTC. Encoded protein: CASSHRSPQETQYF.

The sample holds a few counts of this clone. The chain combines TRBV28 with TRBJ1-2, with a possible D match to TRBD1 (6 bases). Trimming stripped 7 bases from V and 8 bases from J, with 17 bases between. From germline, CDR1 is MDHEN and CDR2 SYDVKM. CDR3 size: 13 residues. This CDR3 is CASTTQGKRGYTF. CDR3 sequence (DNA): TGTGCCAGCACGACTCAGGGGAAAAGAGGCTACACCTTC.

The V call is TRBV7-9, the J call TRBJ1-1; D remains unclear. The CDR3 is 12 residues long. Trimming took 3 bases from V and 1 from J, leaving 3 bases between them. Per the germline V gene, CDR1 is SEHNR and CDR2 is FQNEAQ (reference sequence). The CDR3 region has the DNA TGTGCCAGCAGCTTTGAGAACACTGAAGCTTTCTTT. Translating it yields CASSFENTEAFF.

CDR3 protein: CATLRSPDSGNTIYF. CDR3 in DNA: TGTGCCACCCTGCGGTCCCCAGACTCTGGAAACACCATATATTTT. The V and J genes are TRBV2 and TRBJ1-3; no firm D call. V shed 10 bases and J shed 0 bases, with 16 bases lying between them. This CDR3 is 15 amino acids long. Germline V gene lookup returns CDR1 SNHLY and CDR2 FYNNEI.

This chain links TRBV5-1 with TRBJ1-3; 7 positions match TRBD1. There are 17 residues in the CDR3. Germline values: CDR1 SGHRS, CDR2 YFSETQ. The V gene end was trimmed by 2 bases and the J gene end by 0 bases; junction bases not matched to a gene: 8. The CDR3 sequence: CASSFWPQGDSGNTIYF. The CDR3 DNA reads as TGCGCCAGCAGCTTCTGGCCCCAGGGGGACTCTGGAAACACCATATATTTT.

This chain connects TRBV4-3 to TRBJ2-7; the D is unclear. This CDR3 has 13 residues. V lost 2 bases and J 1 base, leaving 6 bases between the germline ends. Germline assignment: CDR1 LGHNA and CDR2 YSLEER. This CDR3 reads CASSQTASYEQYF. The CDR3 bases are TGCGCCAGCAGCCAAACGGCATCCTACGAGCAGTACTTC.

The CDR3 reads CASSIAGAGEQYF. CDR3 nucleotide sequence: TGTGCCAGCAGTATAGCGGGAGCGGGAGAGCAGTACTTC. The gene calls are TRBV6-1 and TRBJ2-7; TRBD2 agrees at 9 bases. With V trimmed by 5 bases and J by 7 bases, 6 bases remained unmatched. CDR1 and CDR2 (germline): MNHNS, SASEGT. This CDR3 region has 13 residues.

There are a few counts of this clone. This chain uses TRBV27 with TRBJ2-5; no reliable D call. The ends were cut back, 4 bases at V and 0 bases at J, with 6 bases in the middle. The CDR3 sequence is 13 residues long. Germline values: CDR1 MNHEY, CDR2 SMNVEV (reference sequence). The CDR3 DNA follows: TGTGCCAGCAGTTCCTCGTACCAAGAGACCCAGTACTTC. It translates to CASSSSYQETQYF.

The chain combines TRBV28 with TRBJ1-2; the D gene is possibly TRBD1 (6 bases). V shed 6 bases and J shed 0 bases, with 14 bases lying between them. CDR3 length: 15 amino acids. CDR1 MDHEN and CDR2 SYDVKM come from the germline V gene. The CDR3 nucleotides are TGTGCCAGCAGAAAAAACAGGGATACTAACTATGGCTACACCTTC. Protein product: CASRKNRDTNYGYTF.